These T cell receptor beta chains were read from a single sample in a study of beta chain features in type 1 diabetes. Sequencing used immunoSEQ multiplex PCR; TCRdb keeps in-frame clones, though not all of them. The data show a few hundred thousand clones, with approximately 25% seen just once and 0.012% held by the top ten. Sequenced sample: naive CD4+ T cells from blood. The source of these receptors is a woman younger than 45 with type 1 diabetes. Both conserved end residues are part of each CDR3. Each record gives: D gene, J gene, V gene, clone size, CDR3 DNA, CDR3 protein. A D gene is named only where the DNA matches it firmly. Part of the rows lack a size; the others show once, few, many or a class for expanded clones.

NA TRBJ1-2 TRBV7-9 NA TGTGCCAGCACCCAAAGGAGGGTGGATGGCTACACCTTC CASTQRRVDGYTF
TRBD2 TRBJ2-7 TRBV5-1 few TGCGCCAGCAGCTTGACTAGCGGTAACTACGAGCAGTACTTC CASSLTSGNYEQYF
NA TRBJ2-7 TRBV30 few TGTGCCTGGAGTAGCCCCTACGAGCAGTACTTC CAWSSPYEQYF
NA TRBJ2-3 TRBV7-8 NA TGTGCCAGCAGCCCCCACAGGGCAGGCACAGATACGCAGTATTTT CASSPHRAGTDTQYF
TRBD1 TRBJ2-2 TRBV30 few TGTGCCTCGATACAGGGGGCCGGGGTCACCGGGGAGCTGTTTTTT CASIQGAGVTGELFF
NA TRBJ2-5 TRBV7-9 NA TGTGCCAGCAGCTTAGATTTTCGGGTAGCAGAGACCCAGTACTTC CASSLDFRVAETQYF
TRBD1 TRBJ2-3 TRBV2 NA TGTGCCAGCATCCTCGGGACAGCGGCGCAGTATTTT CASILGTAAQYF
NA TRBJ2-5 TRBV4-1 NA TGCGCCAGCAGCCAAGTCGGACTGCTCCAAGAGACCCAGTACTTC CASSQVGLLQETQYF
NA TRBJ2-1 TRBV7-7 few TGTGCTAGCAGCTTAGACAGCAGCAATGAGCAGTTCTTC CASSLDSSNEQFF
NA TRBJ2-7 TRBV28 NA TGTGCCAGCAGTTTAAGTCCGGGCTACGAGCAGTACTTC CASSLSPGYEQYF
NA TRBJ2-3 TRBV19 few TGTGCCAGTAGTATTGTACTAGATGGGGATACGCAGTATTTT CASSIVLDGDTQYF
TRBD2 TRBJ2-7 TRBV30 few TGTGCCTGGGGTACTAGCGGACCCTACGAGCAGTACTTC CAWGTSGPYEQYF
NA TRBJ2-5 TRBV9 few TGTGCCAGCAGCTCCGACAGGATCCAAGGGACCCAGTACTTC CASSSDRIQGTQYF
TRBD1 TRBJ2-5 TRBV6-5 few TGTGCCAGCAGGCATCCAGGGGGCTCGGAGACCCAGTACTTC CASRHPGGSETQYF
TRBD1 TRBJ2-5 TRBV28 NA TGTGCCAGCAGTTTGACAGGGGCCCGCGAGACCCAGTACTTC CASSLTGARETQYF
NA TRBJ1-1 TRBV6-6 NA TGTGCCAGCAGTTACTCTGGTTCGGGGATGAACACTGAAGCTTTCTTT CASSYSGSGMNTEAFF
NA TRBJ2-1 TRBV10-3 NA TGTGCCATCAGTAACTATTACAATGAGCAGTTCTTC CAISNYYNEQFF